This T cell receptor beta chain was found in a study of blood T cell repertoires in COVID-19. Overall study: The United States, Italy and Spain provided the acute and convalescent COVID-19 samples.

The assay was immunoSEQ multiplex PCR, and TCRdb's table has in-frame clones only and misses some. The sample yields approximately 220,000 clones, roughly 90% seen once. This CDR3 comprises 15 residues. Looked up from germline, CDR1 is MNHEY and CDR2 is SVGEGT. V gave up 5 bases and J gave up 5 bases; unmatched junction bases: 8. This rearrangement joins TRBV6-2 or TRBV6-3 to TRBJ2-1, with 8 bases identical to TRBD2. This clonotype was sampled from a woman aged 45-60 years with acute or convalescent COVID-19. The specimen sequenced was peripheral blood. The CDR3 region is CASSPGTRVDNEQFF. The CDR3, as DNA: TGTGCCAGCAGTCCCGGGACTAGGGTGGACAATGAGCAGTTCTTC.